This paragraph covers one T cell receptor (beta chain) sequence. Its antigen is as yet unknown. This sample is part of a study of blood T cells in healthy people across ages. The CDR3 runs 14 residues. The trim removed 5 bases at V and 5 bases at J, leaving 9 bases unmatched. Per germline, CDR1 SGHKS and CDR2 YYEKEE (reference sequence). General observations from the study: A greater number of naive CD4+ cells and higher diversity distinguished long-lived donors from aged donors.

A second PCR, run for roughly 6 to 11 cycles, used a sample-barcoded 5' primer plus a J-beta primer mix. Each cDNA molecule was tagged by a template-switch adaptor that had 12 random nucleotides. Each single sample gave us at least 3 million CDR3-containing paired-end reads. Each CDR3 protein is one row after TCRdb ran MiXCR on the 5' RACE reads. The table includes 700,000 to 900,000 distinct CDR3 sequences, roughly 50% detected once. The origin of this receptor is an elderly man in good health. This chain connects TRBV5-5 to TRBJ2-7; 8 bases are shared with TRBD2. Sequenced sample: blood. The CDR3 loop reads CASRQTSGTNEQYF. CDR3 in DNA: TGTGCCAGCAGGCAAACTAGCGGAACCAACGAGCAGTACTTC. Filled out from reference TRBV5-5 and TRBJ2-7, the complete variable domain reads DAGVTQSPTHLIKTRGQQVTLRCSPISGHKSVSWYQQVLGQGPQFIFQYYEKEERGRGNFPDRFSARQFPNYSSELNVNALLLGDSALYLCASRQTSGTNEQYFGPGTRLTVT.